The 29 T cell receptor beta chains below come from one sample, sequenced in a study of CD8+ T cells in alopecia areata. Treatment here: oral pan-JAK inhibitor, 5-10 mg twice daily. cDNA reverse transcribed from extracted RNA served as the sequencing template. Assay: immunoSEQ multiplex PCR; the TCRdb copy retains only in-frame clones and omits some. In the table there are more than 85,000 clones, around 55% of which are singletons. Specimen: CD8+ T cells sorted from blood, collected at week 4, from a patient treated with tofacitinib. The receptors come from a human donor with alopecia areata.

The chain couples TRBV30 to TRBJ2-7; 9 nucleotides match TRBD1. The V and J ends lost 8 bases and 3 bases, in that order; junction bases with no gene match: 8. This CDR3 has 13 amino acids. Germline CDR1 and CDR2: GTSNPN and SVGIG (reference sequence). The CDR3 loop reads CAHSGTGYYEQYF. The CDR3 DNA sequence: TGTGCCCATTCGGGGACAGGGTACTACGAGCAGTACTTC. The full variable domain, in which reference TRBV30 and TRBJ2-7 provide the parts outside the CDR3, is SQTIHQWPATLVQPVGSPLSLECTVEGTSNPNLYWYRQAAGRGLQLLFYSVGIGQISSEVPQNLSASRPQDRQFILSSKKLLLSDSGFYLCAHSGTGYYEQYFGPGTRLTVT.

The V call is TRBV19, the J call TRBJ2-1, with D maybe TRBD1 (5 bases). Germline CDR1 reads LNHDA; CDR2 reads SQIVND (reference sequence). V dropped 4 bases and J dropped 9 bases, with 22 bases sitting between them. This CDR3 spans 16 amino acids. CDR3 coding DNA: TGTGCCAGTAGTAACATTTATTCGCAGGGAATGGGTGAGCAGTTCTTC. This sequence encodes CASSNIYSQGMGEQFF.

CDR3 coding DNA: TGTGCCAGCAGCCGTCTAGCGGGAGCTGGAGAGACCCAGTACTTC. It translates to CASSRLAGAGETQYF. The rearrangement joins TRBV7-6 to TRBJ2-5; 10 bases fit TRBD2. The V and J ends lost 5 bases and 4 bases, in that order; junction bases with no gene match: 7. The germline V gene encodes CDR1 SGHVS and CDR2 FNYEAQ. The CDR3 loop spans 15 amino acids.

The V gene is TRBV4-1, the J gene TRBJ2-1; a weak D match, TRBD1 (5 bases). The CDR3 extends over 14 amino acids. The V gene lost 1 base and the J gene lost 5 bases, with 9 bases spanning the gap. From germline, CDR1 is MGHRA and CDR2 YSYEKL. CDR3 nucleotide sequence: TGCGCCAGCAGCCAAGCGTTAGGGGACAATGAGCAGTTCTTC. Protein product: CASSQALGDNEQFF.

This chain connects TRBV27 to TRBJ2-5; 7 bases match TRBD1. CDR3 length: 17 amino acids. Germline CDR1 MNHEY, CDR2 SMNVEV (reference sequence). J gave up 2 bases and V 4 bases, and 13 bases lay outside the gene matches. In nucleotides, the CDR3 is TGTGCCAGCAGTTCAATAGACAGGGCTGGGCCTCAAGAGACCCAGTACTTC. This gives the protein CASSSIDRAGPQETQYF.

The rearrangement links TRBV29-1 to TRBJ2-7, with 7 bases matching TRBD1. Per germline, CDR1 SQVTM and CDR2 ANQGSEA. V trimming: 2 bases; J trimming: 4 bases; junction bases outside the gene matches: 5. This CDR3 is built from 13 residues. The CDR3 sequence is CSVETGAKYEQYF. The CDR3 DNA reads TGCAGCGTTGAAACAGGGGCGAAATACGAGCAGTACTTC.

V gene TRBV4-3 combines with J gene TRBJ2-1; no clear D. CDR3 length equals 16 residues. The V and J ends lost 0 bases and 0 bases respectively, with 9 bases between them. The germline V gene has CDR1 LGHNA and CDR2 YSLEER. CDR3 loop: CASSQDARSSYNEQFF. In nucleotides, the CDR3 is TGCGCCAGCAGCCAAGATGCCAGGAGCTCCTACAATGAGCAGTTCTTC.

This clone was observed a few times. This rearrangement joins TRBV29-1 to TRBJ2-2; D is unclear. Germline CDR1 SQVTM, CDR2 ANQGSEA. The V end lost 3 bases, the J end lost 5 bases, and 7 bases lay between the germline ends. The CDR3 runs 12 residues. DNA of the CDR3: TGCAGCGTTGACCTGGTTACCGGGGAGCTGTTTTTT. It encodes CSVDLVTGELFF.

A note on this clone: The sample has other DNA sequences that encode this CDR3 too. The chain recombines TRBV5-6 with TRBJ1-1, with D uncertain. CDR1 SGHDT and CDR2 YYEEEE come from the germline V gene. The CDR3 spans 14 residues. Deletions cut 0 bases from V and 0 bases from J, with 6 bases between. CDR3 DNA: TGTGCCAGCAGCTTGGGCCAGATGAACACTGAAGCTTTCTTT. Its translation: CASSLGQMNTEAFF. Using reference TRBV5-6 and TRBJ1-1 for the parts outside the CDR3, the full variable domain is DAGVTQSPTHLIKTRGQQVTLRCSPKSGHDTVSWYQQALGQGPQFIFQYYEEEERQRGNFPDRFSGHQFPNYSSELNVNALLLGDSALYLCASSLGQMNTEAFFGQGTRLTVV.

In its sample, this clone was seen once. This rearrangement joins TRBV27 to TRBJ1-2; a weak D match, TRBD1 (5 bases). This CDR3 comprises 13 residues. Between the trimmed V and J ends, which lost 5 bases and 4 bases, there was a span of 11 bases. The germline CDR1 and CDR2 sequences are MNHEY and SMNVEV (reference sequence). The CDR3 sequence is CASSGRDSYGYTF. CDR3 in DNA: TGTGCCAGCAGTGGTCGAGACAGCTATGGCTACACCTTC.

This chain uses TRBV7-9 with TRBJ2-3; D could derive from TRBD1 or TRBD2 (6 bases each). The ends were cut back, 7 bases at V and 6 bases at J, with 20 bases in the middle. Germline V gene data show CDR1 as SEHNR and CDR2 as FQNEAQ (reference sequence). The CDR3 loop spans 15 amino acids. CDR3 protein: CASNPRGAPPDTQYF. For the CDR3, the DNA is TGTGCCAGCAACCCGAGGGGGGCTCCTCCGGATACGCAGTATTTT. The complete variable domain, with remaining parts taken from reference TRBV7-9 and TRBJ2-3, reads DTGVSQNPRHKITKRGQNVTFRCDPISEHNRLYWYRQTLGQGPEFLTYFQNEAQLEKSRLLSDRFSAERPKGSFSTLEIQRTEQGDSAMYLCASNPRGAPPDTQYFGPGTRLTVL.

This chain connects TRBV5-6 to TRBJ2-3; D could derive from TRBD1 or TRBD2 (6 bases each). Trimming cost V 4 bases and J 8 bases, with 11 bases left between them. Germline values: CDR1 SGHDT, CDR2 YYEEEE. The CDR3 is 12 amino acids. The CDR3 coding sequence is TGTGCCAGCAGCGAACAGGGAGGTACGCAGTATTTT. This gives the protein CASSEQGGTQYF.

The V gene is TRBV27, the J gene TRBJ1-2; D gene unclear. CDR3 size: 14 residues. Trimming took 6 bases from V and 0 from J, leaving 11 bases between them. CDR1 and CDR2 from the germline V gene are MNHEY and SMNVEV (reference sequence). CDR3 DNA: TGTGCCAGCAGCCCAGTAGTCCCTAACTATGGCTACACCTTC. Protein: CASSPVVPNYGYTF.

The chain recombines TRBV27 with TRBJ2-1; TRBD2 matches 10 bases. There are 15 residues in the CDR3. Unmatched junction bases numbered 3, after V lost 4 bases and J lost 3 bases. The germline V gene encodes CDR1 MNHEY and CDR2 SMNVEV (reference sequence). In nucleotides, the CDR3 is TGTGCCAGCAGTTCCGGGACTAGCGTCTACAATGAGCAGTTCTTC. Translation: CASSSGTSVYNEQFF.

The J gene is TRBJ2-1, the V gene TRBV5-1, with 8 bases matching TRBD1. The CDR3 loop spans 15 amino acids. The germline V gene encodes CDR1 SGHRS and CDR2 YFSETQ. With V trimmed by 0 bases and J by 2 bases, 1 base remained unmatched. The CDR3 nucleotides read TGCGCCAGCAGCTTGGGACAGGGGCCCTACAATGAGCAGTTCTTC. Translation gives CASSLGQGPYNEQFF.

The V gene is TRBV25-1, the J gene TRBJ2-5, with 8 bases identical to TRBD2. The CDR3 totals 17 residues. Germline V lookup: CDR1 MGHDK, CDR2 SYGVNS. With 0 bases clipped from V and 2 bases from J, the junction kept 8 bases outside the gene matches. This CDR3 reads CASSEYSPGGGQETQYF. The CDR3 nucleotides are TGTGCCAGCAGTGAATATTCCCCGGGGGGGGGTCAAGAGACCCAGTACTTC.

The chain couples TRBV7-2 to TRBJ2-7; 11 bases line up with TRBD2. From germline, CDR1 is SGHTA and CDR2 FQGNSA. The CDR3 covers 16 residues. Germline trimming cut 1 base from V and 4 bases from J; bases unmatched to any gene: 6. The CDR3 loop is CASSLEASGGRYEQYF. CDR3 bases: TGTGCCAGCAGCTTAGAGGCTAGCGGGGGGCGATACGAGCAGTACTTC.

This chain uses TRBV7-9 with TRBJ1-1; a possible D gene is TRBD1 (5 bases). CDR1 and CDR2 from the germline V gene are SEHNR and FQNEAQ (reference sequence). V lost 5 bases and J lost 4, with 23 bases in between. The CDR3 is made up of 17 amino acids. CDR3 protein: CASSPPKGQVEVTEAFF. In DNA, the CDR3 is TGTGCCAGCAGCCCGCCGAAGGGGCAGGTGGAGGTCACTGAAGCTTTCTTT.

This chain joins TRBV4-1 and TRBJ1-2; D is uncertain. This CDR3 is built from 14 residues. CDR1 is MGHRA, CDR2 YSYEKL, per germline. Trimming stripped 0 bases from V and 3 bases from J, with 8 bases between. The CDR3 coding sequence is TGCGCCAGCAGCCAAGAAGGGTCGTACTATGGCTACACCTTC. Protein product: CASSQEGSYYGYTF.

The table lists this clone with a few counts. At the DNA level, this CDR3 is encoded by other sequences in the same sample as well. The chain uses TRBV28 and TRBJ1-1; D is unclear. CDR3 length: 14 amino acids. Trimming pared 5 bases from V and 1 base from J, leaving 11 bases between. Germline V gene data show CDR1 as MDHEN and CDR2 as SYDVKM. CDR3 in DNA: TGTGCCAGCAGTCCATGGGCGGGGAACACTGAAGCTTTCTTT. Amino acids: CASSPWAGNTEAFF.

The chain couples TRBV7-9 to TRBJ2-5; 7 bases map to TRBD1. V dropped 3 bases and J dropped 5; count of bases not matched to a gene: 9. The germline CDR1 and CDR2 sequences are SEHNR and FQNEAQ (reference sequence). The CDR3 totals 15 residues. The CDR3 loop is CASSFLKGAVETQYF. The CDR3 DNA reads TGTGCCAGCAGCTTTTTAAAGGGGGCGGTGGAGACCCAGTACTTC.

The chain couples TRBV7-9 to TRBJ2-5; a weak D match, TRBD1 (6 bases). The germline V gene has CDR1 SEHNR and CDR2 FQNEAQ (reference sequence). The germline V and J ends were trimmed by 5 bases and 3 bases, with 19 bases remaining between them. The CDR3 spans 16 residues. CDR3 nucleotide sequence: TGTGCCAGCAGCCCCGCCGGAGGACAGACCAAAGAGACCCAGTACTTC. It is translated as CASSPAGGQTKETQYF. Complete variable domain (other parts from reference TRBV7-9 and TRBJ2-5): DTGVSQNPRHKITKRGQNVTFRCDPISEHNRLYWYRQTLGQGPEFLTYFQNEAQLEKSRLLSDRFSAERPKGSFSTLEIQRTEQGDSAMYLCASSPAGGQTKETQYFGPGTRLLVL.

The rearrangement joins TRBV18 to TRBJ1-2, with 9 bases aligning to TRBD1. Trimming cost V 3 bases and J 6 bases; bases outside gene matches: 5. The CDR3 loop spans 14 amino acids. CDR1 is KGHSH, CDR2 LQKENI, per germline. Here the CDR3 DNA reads TGTGCCAGCTCACCGAGGACAGGGGTTGATGGCTACACCTTC. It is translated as CASSPRTGVDGYTF.

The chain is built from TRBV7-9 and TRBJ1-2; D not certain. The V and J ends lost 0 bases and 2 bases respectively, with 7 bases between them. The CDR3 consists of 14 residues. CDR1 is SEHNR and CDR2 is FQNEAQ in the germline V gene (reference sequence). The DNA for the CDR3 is TGTGCCAGCAGCTTAGCGGGATCAAACTATGGCTACACCTTC. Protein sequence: CASSLAGSNYGYTF.

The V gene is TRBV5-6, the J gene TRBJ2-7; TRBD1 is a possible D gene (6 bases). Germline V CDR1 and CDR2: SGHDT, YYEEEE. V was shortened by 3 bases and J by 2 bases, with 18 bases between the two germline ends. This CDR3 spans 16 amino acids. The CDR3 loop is CASSSPSTQGTYEQYF. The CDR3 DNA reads TGTGCCAGCAGCTCTCCCAGCACCCAGGGGACCTACGAGCAGTACTTC. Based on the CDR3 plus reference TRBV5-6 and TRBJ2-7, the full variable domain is DAGVTQSPTHLIKTRGQQVTLRCSPKSGHDTVSWYQQALGQGPQFIFQYYEEEERQRGNFPDRFSGHQFPNYSSELNVNALLLGDSALYLCASSSPSTQGTYEQYFGPGTRLTVT.

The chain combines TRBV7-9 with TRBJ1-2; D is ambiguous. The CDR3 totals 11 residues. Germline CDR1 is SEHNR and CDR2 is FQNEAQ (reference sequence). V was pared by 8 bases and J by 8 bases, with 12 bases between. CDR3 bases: TGTGCCAGCGACGTGGTGGAGGGCTACACCTTC. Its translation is CASDVVEGYTF. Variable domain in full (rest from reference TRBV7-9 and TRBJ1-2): DTGVSQNPRHKITKRGQNVTFRCDPISEHNRLYWYRQTLGQGPEFLTYFQNEAQLEKSRLLSDRFSAERPKGSFSTLEIQRTEQGDSAMYLCASDVVEGYTFGSGTRLTVV.

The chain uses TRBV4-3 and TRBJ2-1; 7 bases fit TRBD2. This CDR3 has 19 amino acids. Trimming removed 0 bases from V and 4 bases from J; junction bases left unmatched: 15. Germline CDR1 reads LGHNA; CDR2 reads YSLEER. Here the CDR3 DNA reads TGCGCCAGCAGCCAAGATGCCCACGAAACTAGCGACCTGTACAATGAGCAGTTCTTC. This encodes CASSQDAHETSDLYNEQFF.

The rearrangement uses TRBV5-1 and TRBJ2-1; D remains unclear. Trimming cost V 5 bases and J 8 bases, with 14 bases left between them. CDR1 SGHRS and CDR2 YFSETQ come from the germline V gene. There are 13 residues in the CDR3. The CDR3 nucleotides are TGCGCCAGCAGGCAGGCAAGAAGTGATGAGCAGTTCTTC. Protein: CASRQARSDEQFF. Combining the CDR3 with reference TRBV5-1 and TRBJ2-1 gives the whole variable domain KAGVTQTPRYLIKTRGQQVTLSCSPISGHRSVSWYQQTPGQGLQFLFEYFSETQRNKGNFPGRFSGRQFSNSRSEMNVSTLELGDSALYLCASRQARSDEQFFGPGTRLTVL.

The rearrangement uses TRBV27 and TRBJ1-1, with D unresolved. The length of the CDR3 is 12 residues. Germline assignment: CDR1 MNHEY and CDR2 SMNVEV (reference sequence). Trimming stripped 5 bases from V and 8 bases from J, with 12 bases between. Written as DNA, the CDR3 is TGTGCCAGCAGTCCTAACTCAGGAGAAGCTTTCTTT. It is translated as CASSPNSGEAFF.